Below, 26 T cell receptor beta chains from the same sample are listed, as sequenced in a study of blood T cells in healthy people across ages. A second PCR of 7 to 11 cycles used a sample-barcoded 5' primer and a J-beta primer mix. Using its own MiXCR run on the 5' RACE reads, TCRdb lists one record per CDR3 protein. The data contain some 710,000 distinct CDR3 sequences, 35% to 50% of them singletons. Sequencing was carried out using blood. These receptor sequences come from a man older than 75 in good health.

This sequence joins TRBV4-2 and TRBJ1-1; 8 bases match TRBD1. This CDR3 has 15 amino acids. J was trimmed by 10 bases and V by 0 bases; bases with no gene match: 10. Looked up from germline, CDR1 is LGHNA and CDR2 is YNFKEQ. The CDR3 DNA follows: TGTGCCAGCAGCCAAGATAGTACAACAGGGGGTACAGCTTTCTTT. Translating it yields CASSQDSTTGGTAFF.

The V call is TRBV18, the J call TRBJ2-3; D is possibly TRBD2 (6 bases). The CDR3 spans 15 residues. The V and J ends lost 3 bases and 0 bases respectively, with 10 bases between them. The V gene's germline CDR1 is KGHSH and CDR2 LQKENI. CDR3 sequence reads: CASSPRLVSTDTQYF. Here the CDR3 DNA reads TGTGCCAGCTCACCCCGACTAGTGAGCACAGATACGCAGTATTTT.

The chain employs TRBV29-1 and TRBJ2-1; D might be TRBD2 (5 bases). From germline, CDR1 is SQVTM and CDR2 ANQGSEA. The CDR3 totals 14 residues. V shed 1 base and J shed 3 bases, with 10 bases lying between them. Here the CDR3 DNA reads TGCAGCGTTGAAGCCATTGAGGGCTACAATGAGCAGTTCTTC. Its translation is CSVEAIEGYNEQFF.

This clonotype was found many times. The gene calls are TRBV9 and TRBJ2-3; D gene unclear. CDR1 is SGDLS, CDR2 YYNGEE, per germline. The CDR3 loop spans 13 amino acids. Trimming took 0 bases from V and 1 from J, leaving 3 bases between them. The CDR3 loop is CASSVAGTDTQYF. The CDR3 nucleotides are TGTGCCAGCAGCGTAGCTGGCACAGATACGCAGTATTTT.

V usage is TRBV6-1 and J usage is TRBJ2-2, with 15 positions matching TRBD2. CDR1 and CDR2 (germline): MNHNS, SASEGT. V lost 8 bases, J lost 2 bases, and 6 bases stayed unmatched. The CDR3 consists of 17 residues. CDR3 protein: CASFSGLAGGNTGELFF. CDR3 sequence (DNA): TGTGCCAGCTTTTCGGGACTAGCGGGAGGAAACACCGGGGAGCTGTTTTTT.

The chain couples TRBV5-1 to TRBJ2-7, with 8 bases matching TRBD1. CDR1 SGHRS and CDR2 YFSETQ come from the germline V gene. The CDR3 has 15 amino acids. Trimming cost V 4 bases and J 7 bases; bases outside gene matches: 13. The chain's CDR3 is CASSAGTGRGNEQYF. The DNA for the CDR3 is TGCGCCAGCAGCGCTGGGACAGGAAGAGGCAATGAGCAGTACTTC.

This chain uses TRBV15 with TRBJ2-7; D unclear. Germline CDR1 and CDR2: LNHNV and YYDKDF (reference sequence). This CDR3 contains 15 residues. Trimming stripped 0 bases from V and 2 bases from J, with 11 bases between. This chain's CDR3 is CATSRDLTATYEQYF. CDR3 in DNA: TGTGCCACCAGCAGAGATCTTACCGCTACCTACGAGCAGTACTTC.

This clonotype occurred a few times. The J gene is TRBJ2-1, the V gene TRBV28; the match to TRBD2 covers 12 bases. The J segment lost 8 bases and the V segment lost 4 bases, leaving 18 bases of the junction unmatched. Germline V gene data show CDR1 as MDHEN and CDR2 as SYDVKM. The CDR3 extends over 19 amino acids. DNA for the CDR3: TGTGCCAGCAGTTCGGTGGATCTGGCTAGCGGGAGGGCCAGTTATGAGCAGTTCTTC. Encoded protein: CASSSVDLASGRASYEQFF.

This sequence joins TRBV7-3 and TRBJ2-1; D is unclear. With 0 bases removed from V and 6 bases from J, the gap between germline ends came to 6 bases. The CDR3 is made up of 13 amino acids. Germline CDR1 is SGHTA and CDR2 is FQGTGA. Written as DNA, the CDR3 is TGTGCCAGCAGCTTAACGTGGCTCAATGAGCAGTTCTTC. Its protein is CASSLTWLNEQFF.

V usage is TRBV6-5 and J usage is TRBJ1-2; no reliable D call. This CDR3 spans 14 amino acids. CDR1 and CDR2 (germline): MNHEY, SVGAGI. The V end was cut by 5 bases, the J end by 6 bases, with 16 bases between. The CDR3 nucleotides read TGTGCCAGCAGTCTACGGCGGTGGGATGATGGCTACACCTTC. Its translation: CASSLRRWDDGYTF.

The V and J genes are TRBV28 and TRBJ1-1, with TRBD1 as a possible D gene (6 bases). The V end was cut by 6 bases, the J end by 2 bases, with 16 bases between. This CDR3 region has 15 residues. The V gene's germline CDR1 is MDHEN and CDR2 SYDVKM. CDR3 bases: TGTGCCAGCAGACCGAGGGGGATTCGAAACACTGAAGCTTTCTTT. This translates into CASRPRGIRNTEAFF.

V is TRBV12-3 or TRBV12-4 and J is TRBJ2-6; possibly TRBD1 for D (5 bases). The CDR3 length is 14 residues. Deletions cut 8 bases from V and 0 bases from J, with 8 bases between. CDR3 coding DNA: TGTGCCAGCGGGCAGGGCTCTGGGGCCAACGTCCTGACTTTC. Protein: CASGQGSGANVLTF.

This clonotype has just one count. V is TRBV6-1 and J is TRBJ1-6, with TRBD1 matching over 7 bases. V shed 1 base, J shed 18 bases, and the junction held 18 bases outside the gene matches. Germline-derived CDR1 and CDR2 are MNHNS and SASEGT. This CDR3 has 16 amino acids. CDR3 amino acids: CASSEVVGTANSPSHF. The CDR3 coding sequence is TGTGCCAGCAGTGAAGTAGTGGGGACAGCGAATTCACCCTCCCACTTT.

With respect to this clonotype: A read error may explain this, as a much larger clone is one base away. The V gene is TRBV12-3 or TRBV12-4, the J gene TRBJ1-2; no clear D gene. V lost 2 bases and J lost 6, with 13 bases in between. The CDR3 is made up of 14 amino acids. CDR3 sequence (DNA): TGTGCCAGCAGTTTAAATCGAAAAGGGAATGGCTACACCTTC. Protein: CASSLNRKGNGYTF.

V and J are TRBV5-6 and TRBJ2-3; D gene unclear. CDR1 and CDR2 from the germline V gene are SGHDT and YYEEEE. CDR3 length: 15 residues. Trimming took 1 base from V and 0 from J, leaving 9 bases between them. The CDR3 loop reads CASSLSQISTDTQYF. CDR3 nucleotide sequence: TGTGCCAGCAGCTTGAGTCAGATAAGCACAGATACGCAGTATTTT.

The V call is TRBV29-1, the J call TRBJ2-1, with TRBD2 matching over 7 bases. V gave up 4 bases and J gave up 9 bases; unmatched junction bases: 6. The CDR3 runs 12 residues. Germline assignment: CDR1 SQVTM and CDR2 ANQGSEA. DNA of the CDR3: TGCAGCGTTGGGCCCCCGGGGGGTGAGCAGTTCTTC. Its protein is CSVGPPGGEQFF.

As DNA, the CDR3 is TGCAGTGCTTCTCCCGGGACAGGGGAGAGAGAGCAGTACTTC. The encoded protein is CSASPGTGEREQYF. The V call is TRBV20-1, the J call TRBJ2-7; the match to TRBD1 covers 10 bases. This CDR3 region has 14 residues. Germline trimming cut 5 bases from V and 7 bases from J; bases unmatched to any gene: 11. CDR1 and CDR2 from the germline V gene are DFQATT and SNEGSKA (reference sequence).

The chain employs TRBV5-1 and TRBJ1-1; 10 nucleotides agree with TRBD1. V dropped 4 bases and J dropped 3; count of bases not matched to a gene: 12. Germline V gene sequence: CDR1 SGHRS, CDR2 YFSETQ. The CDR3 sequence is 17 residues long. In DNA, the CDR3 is TGCGCCAGCAGCCCCAACCCGGGACAGGGGCTAGACACTGAAGCTTTCTTT. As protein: CASSPNPGQGLDTEAFF.

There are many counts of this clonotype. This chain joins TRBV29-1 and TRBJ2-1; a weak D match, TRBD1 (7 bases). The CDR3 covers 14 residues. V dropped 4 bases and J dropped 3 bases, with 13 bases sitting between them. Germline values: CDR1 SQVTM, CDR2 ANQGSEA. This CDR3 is CSVGQGGFYNEQFF. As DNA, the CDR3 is TGCAGCGTTGGACAGGGAGGCTTCTACAATGAGCAGTTCTTC.

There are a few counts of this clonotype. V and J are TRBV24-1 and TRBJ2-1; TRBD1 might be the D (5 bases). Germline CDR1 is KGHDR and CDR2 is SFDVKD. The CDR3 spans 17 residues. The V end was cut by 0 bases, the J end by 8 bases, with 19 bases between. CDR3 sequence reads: CATSDLYRSGREDEQFF. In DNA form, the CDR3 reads TGTGCCACCAGTGATTTGTACAGGAGTGGCAGGGAAGATGAGCAGTTCTTC.

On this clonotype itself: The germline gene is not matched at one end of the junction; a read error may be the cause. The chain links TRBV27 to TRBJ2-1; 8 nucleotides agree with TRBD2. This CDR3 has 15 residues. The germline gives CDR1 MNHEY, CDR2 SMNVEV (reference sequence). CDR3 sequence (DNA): TGTGCCAGCAGCCCCACTAGCGGAGGCTTCAATGAGCGGTTCTTC. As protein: CASSPTSGGFNERFF.

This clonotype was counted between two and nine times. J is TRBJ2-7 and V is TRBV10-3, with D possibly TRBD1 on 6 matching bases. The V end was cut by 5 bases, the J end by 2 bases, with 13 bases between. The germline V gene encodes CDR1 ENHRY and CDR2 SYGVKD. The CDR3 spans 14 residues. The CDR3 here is CAISSFGDTYEQYF. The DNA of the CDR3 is TGTGCCATCAGTAGCTTCGGGGACACCTACGAGCAGTACTTC.

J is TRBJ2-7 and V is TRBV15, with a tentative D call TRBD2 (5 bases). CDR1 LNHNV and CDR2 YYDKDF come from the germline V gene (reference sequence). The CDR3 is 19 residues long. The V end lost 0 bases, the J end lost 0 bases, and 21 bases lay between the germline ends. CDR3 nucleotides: TGTGCCACCAGCAGAGATAGGGTCCCGTGGAGGTCCACCTCCTACGAGCAGTACTTC. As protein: CATSRDRVPWRSTSYEQYF.

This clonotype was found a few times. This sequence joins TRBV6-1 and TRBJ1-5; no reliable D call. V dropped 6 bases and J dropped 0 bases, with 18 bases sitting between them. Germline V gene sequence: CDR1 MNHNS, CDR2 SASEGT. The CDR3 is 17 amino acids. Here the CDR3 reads CASRAAGSQLSNQPQHF. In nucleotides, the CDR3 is TGTGCCAGCAGGGCGGCTGGGTCTCAGCTTAGCAATCAGCCCCAGCATTTT.

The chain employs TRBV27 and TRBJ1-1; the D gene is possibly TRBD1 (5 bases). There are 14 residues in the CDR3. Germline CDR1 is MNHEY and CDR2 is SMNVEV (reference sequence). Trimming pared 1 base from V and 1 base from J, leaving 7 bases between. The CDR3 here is CASSLYQGNTEAFF. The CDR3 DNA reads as TGTGCCAGCAGTTTATACCAGGGGAACACTGAAGCTTTCTTT.

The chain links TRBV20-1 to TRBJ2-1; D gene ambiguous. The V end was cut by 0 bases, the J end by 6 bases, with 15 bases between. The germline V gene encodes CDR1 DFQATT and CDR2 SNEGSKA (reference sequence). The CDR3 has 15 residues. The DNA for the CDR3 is TGCAGTGCTAGAGAGTCCCCCCCTACCTCCAATGAGCAGTTCTTC. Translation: CSARESPPTSNEQFF.